These T cell receptor beta chains were read from a single sample in a study of Ad26.COV2.S vaccination and SARS-CoV-2 variants. Here immunoSEQ multiplex PCR was the method, and the copy in TCRdb shows in-frame clones only, minus some. The sample holds fewer than 400,000 clones, 90% seen once. Here the sequenced sample was peripheral blood, taken in a trial of Ad26.COV2.S vaccine versus placebo. Source of these receptors: a person between 18 and 65 years old who received the Ad26.COV2.S COVID-19 vaccine or a placebo. Each CDR3 is given with its conserved first and last residue. The D gene is left open where the match is weak. Expanded clones are given a class, and other clones once, few, many or no size at all.

j_call clone_size v_call d_call cdr3_nt cdr3_aa
TRBJ2-3 NA TRBV4-3 TRBD2 TGCGCCAGCAGCCCTGGACTAGCCGGGGCAGATACGCAGTATTTT CASSPGLAGADTQYF
TRBJ2-7 NA TRBV11-2 TRBD2 TGTGCCAGCCGCCCGACTAGCGGGGGGTCCCCCTACGAGCAGTACTTC CASRPTSGGSPYEQYF
TRBJ1-1 NA TRBV4-1 NA TGCGCCAGCAGCCAAGGCGGGGAGAACACTGAAGCTTTCTTT CASSQGGENTEAFF
TRBJ2-7 NA TRBV7-6 TRBD2 TGTGCCAGCAGCCCCCAAGCGGGGGATTCCTACGAGCAGTACTTC CASSPQAGDSYEQYF
TRBJ1-1 NA TRBV6-4 NA TGTGCCAGCAGTGCTCAAGGGGGTACGGTCACTGAAGCTTTCTTT CASSAQGGTVTEAFF
TRBJ2-1 NA TRBV27 TRBD2 TGTGCCAGCAGACCCGGACTAGGGTTCAATGAGCAGTTCTTC CASRPGLGFNEQFF
TRBJ1-1 NA TRBV9 NA TGTGCCAGCAGCGTAGGAGCGACAGGGAACACTGAAGCTTTCTTT CASSVGATGNTEAFF
TRBJ1-2 once TRBV9 NA TGTGCCAGCAGCAACCAGGACACAGGGAATTTCTATGGCTACACCTTC CASSNQDTGNFYGYTF
TRBJ2-2 NA TRBV19 NA TGTGCCAGTAGTCTTAGTTGGACCGGGGAGCTGTTTTTT CASSLSWTGELFF
TRBJ2-3 NA TRBV19 TRBD2 TGTGCCAGTAGTATAGGGGGTAGCGGGAAACCAGATACGCAGTATTTT CASSIGGSGKPDTQYF
TRBJ1-2 NA TRBV7-2 TRBD1 TGTGCCAGCAGCCCCAAGACAGGGAACTATGGCTACACCTTC CASSPKTGNYGYTF
TRBJ1-1 NA TRBV5-6 TRBD1 TGTGCCAGCAGCTGGGGGACAGGACAGCTGAACACTGAAGCTTTCTTT CASSWGTGQLNTEAFF